This TCR beta chain was documented in a study of monozygotic twins with inflammatory bowel disease. General study findings and limits: Researchers were unable to tell different T cell subtypes apart. IBD patients had lower TCRbeta diversity (inverse Simpson) than healthy co-twins.

Concerning this clonotype itself: The target antigen is unknown.

This CDR3 has 15 amino acids. Germline CDR1 reads MNHNS; CDR2 reads SASEGT. Reanalyzing the 5' RACE reads, TCRdb keeps one entry per CDR3 protein, without DNA. This sample's table reports over 200,000 distinct CDR3 sequences. Specimen: blood. The chain is built from TRBV6-1 and TRBJ1-5; with no DNA, the TCRdb D assignment of TRBD1 cannot be verified. The source is a human donor with ulcerative colitis or Crohn's disease, or a healthy co-twin of an affected twin (not recorded which). CDR3 protein: CASREQGNSNQPQHF.